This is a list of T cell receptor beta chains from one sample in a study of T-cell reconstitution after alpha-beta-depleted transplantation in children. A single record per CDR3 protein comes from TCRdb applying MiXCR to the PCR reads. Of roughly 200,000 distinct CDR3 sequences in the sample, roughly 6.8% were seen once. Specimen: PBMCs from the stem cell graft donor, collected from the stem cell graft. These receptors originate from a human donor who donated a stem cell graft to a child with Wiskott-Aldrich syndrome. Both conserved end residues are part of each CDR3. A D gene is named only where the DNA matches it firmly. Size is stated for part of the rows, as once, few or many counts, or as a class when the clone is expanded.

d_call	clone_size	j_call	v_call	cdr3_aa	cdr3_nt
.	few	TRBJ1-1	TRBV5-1	CASSLVGATLNTEAFF	TGCGCCAGCAGCTTGGTCGGGGCTACGTTGAACACTGAAGCTTTCTTT
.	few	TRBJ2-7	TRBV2	CASLRMLNEQYF	TGTGCCAGTTTGAGGATGTTGAATGAGCAGTACTTC
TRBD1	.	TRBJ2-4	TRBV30	CAWSVQGANNIQYF	TGTGCCTGGAGTGTACAGGGGGCGAATAACATTCAGTACTTC
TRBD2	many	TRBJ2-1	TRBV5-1	CASSSGLSGSLYNEQFF	TGCGCCAGCAGCTCGGGGTTAAGCGGGAGCTTATACAATGAGCAGTTCTTC
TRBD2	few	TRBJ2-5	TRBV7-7	CASSLTLAGGQETQYF	TGTGCCAGCAGCTTAACTTTAGCGGGAGGCCAAGAGACCCAGTACTTC
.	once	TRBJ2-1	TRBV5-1	CASSPLAGAEDNEQFF	TGCGCCAGCAGCCCATTGGCCGGGGCGGAGGACAATGAGCAGTTCTTC
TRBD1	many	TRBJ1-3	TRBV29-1	CSAKLTGKGLFGNTIYF	TGCAGCGCCAAATTGACAGGGAAAGGCCTCTTTGGAAACACCATATATTTT
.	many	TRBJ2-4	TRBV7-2	CASSLVPKDTFQYF	TGTGCCAGCAGCTTAGTTCCGAAAGATACATTTCAGTACTTC
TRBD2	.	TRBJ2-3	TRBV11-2	CASSLNGGRAVLTDTQYF	TGTGCCAGCAGCTTAAATGGCGGGAGGGCCGTTCTGACAGATACGCAGTATTTT
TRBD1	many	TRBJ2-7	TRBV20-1	CSAGVFGQGSYEQYF	TGCAGTGCGGGGGTCTTTGGACAGGGTTCCTACGAGCAGTACTTC
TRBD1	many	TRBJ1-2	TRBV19	CASSPFIAGQGANGYTF	TGTGCCAGTAGTCCTTTTATAGCAGGACAGGGGGCAAATGGCTACACCTTC
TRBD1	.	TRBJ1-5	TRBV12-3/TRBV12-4	CASSFSQQGQPQHF	TGTGCCAGCAGTTTTTCTCAACAGGGGCAGCCCCAGCATTTT
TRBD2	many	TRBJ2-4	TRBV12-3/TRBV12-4	CASSQGLAGDAYIQYF	TGTGCCAGCAGTCAGGGACTAGCGGGAGATGCGTACATTCAGTACTTC
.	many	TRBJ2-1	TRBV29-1	CSVVSGEQFF	TGCAGCGTTGTTAGCGGAGAGCAGTTCTTC
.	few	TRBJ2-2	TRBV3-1	CASRMGTGELFF	TGTGCCAGCAGGATGGGGACCGGGGAGCTGTTTTTT
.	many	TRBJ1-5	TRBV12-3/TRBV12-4	CASYGGNQPQHF	TGTGCCAGCTATGGGGGCAATCAGCCCCAGCATTTT
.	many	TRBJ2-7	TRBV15	CATSRDRVAYEQYF	TGTGCCACCAGCAGAGACAGGGTTGCCTACGAGCAGTACTTC
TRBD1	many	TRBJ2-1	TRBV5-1	CASSLYYQGVGSYNEQFF	TGCGCCAGCAGCTTGTACTATCAGGGGGTGGGCTCCTACAATGAGCAGTTCTTC
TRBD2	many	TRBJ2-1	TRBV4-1	CASSQDQREWYNEQFF	TGCGCCAGCAGCCAAGATCAGCGGGAGTGGTACAATGAGCAGTTCTTC
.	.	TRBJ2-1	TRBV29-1	CSVVVYNEQFF	TGCAGCGTTGTAGTGTACAATGAGCAGTTCTTC
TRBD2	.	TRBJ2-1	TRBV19	CATRLAAHNEQFF	TGTGCCACGAGACTAGCTGCCCACAATGAGCAGTTCTTC
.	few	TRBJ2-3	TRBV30	CAWSDSFSTQYF	TGTGCCTGGTCGGACAGCTTTTCTACGCAGTATTTT
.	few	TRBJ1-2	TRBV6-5	CASSYSWAGVVEAGYTF	TGTGCCAGCAGTTACTCGTGGGCGGGGGTTGTGGAGGCTGGCTACACCTTC
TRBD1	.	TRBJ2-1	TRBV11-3	CASSSGQGTFNEQFF	TGTGCCAGCAGCTCGGGACAGGGAACTTTCAATGAGCAGTTCTTC
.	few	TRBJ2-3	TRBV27	CASSFRGTSLGDTQYF	TGTGCCAGCAGTTTCCGCGGGACATCCCTCGGAGATACGCAGTATTTT
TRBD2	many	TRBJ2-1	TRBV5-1	CASSLELAGGYNEQFF	TGCGCCAGCAGCTTGGAGCTAGCGGGGGGTTACAATGAGCAGTTCTTC
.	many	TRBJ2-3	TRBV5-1	CASRGSYTDTQYF	TGCGCCAGCAGGGGCAGCTACACAGATACGCAGTATTTT
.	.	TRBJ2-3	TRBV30	CAWSVRAGSTDTQYF	TGTGCCTGGAGTGTACGTGCGGGGAGCACAGATACGCAGTATTTT
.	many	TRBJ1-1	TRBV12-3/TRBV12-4	CASSTKTMNTEAFF	TGTGCCAGCAGTACGAAAACTATGAACACTGAAGCTTTCTTT
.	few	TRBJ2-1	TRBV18	CASSPDRGYNEQFF	TGTGCCAGCTCACCGGATCGCGGCTACAATGAGCAGTTCTTC
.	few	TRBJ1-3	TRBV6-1	CASSRWGSGNTIYF	TGTGCCAGCAGTCGGTGGGGCTCTGGAAACACCATATATTTT
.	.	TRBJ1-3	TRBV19	CASSSSVGLGRNTIYF	TGTGCCAGTAGCAGTAGTGTGGGTCTTGGAAGAAACACCATATATTTT